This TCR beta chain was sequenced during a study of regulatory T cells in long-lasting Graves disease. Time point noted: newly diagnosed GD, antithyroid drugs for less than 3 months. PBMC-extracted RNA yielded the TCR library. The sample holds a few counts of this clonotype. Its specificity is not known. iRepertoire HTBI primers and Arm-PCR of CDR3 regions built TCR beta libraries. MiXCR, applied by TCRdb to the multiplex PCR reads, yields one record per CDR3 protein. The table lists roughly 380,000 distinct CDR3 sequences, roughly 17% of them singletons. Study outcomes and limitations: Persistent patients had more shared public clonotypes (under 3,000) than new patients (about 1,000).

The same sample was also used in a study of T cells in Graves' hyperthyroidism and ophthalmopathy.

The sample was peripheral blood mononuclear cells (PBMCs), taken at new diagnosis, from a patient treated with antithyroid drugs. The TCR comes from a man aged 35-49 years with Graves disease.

This chain's CDR3 is CASSVRYVTGELFF. In nucleotides, the CDR3 is TGTGCCAGCAGCGTACGTTACGTGACTGGGGAGCTGTTTTTT. The chain has TRBV7-2 and TRBJ2-2; D remains ambiguous. The V gene lost 5 bases and the J gene lost 8 bases, with 15 bases spanning the gap. The CDR3 consists of 14 residues. Germline V gene sequence: CDR1 SGHTA, CDR2 FQGNSA. Full variable domain (outside the CDR3, taken from reference TRBV7-2 and TRBJ2-2): GAGVSQSPSNKVTEKGKDVELRCDPISGHTALYWYRQSLGQGLEFLIYFQGNSAPDKSGLPSDRFSAERTGGSVSTLTIQRTQQEDSAVYLCASSVRYVTGELFFGEGSRLTVL.